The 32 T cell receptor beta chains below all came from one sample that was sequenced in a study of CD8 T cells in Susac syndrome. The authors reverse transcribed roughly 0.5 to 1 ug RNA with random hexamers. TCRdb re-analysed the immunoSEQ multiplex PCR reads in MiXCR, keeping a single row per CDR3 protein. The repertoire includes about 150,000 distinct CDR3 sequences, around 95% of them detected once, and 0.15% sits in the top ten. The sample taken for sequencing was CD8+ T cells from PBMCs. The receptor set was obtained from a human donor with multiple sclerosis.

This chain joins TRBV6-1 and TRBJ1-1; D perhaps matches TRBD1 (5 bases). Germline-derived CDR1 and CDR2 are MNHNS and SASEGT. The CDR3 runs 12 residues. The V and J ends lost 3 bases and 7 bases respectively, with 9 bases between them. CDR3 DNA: TGTGCCAGCAGTGACAGGGATGATGAAGCTTTCTTT. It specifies CASSDRDDEAFF.

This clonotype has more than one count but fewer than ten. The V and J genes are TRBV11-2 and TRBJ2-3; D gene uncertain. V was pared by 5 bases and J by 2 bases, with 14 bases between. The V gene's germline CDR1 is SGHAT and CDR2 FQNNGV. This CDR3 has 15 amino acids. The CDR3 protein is CASSPRWRPTDTQYF. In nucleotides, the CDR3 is TGTGCCAGCAGCCCGAGATGGCGTCCCACAGATACGCAGTATTTT.

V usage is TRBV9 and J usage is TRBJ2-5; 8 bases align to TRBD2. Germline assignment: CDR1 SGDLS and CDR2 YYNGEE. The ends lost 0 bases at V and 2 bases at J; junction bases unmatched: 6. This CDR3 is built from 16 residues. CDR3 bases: TGTGCCAGCAGCGTAGGTACTAGCGGTTATCAAGAGACCCAGTACTTC. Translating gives CASSVGTSGYQETQYF.

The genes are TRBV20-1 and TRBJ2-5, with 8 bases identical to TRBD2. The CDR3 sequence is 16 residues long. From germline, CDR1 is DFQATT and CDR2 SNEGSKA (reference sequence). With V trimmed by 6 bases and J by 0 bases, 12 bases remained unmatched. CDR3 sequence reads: CSARTSPTKYQETQYF. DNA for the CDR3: TGCAGTGCCAGGACTAGCCCCACTAAGTACCAAGAGACCCAGTACTTC.

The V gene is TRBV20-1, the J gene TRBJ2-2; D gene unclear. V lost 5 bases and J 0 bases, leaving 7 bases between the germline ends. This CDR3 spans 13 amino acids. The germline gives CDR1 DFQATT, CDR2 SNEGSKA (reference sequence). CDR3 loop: CSAGGPNTGELFF. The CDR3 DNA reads TGCAGTGCTGGCGGACCGAACACCGGGGAGCTGTTTTTT.

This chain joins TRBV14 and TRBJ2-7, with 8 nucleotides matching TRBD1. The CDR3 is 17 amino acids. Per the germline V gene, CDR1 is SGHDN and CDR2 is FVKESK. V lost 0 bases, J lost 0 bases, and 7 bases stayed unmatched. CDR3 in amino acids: CASSQEGPTGGSYEQYV. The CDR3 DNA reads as TGTGCCAGCAGCCAAGAAGGTCCCACAGGGGGCTCCTACGAGCAGTACGTC.

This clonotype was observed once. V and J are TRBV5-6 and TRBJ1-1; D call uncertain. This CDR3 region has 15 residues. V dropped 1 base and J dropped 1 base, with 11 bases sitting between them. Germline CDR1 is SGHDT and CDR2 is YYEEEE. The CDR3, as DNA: TGTGCCAGCAGCTTGATGTCGGCTTCGAACACTGAAGCTTTCTTT. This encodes CASSLMSASNTEAFF.

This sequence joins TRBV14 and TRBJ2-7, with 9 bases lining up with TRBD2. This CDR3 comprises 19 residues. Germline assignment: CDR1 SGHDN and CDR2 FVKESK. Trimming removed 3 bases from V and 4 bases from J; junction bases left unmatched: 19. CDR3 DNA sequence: TGTGCCAGCAGCCAGCCAACGGGAGTAGCGGGGGCGAAGGCTTACGAGCAGTACTTC. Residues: CASSQPTGVAGAKAYEQYF.

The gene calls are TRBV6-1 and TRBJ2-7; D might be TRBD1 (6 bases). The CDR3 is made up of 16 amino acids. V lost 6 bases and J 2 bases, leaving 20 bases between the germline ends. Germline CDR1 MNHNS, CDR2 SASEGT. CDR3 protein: CASRGTTLEAAYEQYV. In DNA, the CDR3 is TGTGCCAGCAGAGGGACAACCCTGGAAGCCGCCTACGAGCAGTACGTC.

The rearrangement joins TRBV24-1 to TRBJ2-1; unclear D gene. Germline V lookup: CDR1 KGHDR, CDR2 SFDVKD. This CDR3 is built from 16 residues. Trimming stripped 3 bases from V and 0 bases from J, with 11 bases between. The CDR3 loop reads CATSDRKGSSYNEQFF. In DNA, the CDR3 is TGTGCCACCAGTGATCGGAAGGGAAGCTCCTACAATGAGCAGTTCTTC.

The CDR3 nucleotides are TGTGCCAGCAGCTTGAGCTCTGGGGAGCTGTTTTTT. Translating gives CASSLSSGELFF. The V and J genes are TRBV5-4 and TRBJ2-2; D uncertain. The CDR3 is 12 residues long. Germline CDR1 is SGHNT and CDR2 is YYREEE (reference sequence). V lost 1 base, J lost 8 bases, and 6 bases lay in between.

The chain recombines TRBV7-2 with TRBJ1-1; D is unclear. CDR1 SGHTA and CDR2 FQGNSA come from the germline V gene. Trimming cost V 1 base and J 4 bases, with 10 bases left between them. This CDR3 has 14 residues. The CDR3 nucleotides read TGTGCCAGCAGCTTAGGCCCGACGGGCACTGAAGCTTTCTTT. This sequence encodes CASSLGPTGTEAFF.

The CDR3 reads CSVEEIRDGYTF. DNA for the CDR3: TGCAGCGTTGAAGAGATTAGGGATGGCTACACCTTC. The chain couples TRBV29-1 to TRBJ1-2; D gene uncertain. This CDR3 has 12 amino acids. Trimming stripped 0 bases from V and 6 bases from J, with 8 bases between. In germline, CDR1 is SQVTM, CDR2 ANQGSEA.

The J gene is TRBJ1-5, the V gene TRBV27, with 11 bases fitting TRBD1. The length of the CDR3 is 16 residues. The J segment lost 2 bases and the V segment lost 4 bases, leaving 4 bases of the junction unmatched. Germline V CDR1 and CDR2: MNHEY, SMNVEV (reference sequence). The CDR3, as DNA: TGTGCCAGCAGTTGGACAGGGGGCAGGGGCAATCAGCCCCAGCATTTT. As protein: CASSWTGGRGNQPQHF.

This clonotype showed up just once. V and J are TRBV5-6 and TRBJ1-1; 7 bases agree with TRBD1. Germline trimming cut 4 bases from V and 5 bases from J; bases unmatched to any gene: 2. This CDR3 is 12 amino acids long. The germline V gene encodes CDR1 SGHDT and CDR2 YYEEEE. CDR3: CASSEQGTEAFF. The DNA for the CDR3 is TGTGCCAGCAGCGAACAGGGGACTGAAGCTTTCTTT. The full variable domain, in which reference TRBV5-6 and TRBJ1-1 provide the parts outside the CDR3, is DAGVTQSPTHLIKTRGQQVTLRCSPKSGHDTVSWYQQALGQGPQFIFQYYEEEERQRGNFPDRFSGHQFPNYSSELNVNALLLGDSALYLCASSEQGTEAFFGQGTRLTVV.

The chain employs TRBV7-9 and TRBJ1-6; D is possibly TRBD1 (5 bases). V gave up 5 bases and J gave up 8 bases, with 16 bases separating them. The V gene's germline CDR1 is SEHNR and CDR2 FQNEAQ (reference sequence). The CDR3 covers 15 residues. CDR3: CASSPHFPRDSPLHF. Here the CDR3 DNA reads TGTGCCAGCAGCCCCCATTTTCCCAGGGATTCACCCCTCCACTTT.

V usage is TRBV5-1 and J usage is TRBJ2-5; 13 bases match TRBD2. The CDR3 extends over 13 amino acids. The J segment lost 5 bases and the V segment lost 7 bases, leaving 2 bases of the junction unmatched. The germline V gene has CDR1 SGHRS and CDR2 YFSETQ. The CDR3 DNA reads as TGCGCCAGCGCGACTAGCGGGGGGGAGACCCAGTACTTC. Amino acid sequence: CASATSGGETQYF.

This chain's CDR3 is CSARMRSGANVLTF. Written as DNA, the CDR3 is TGCAGCGCCCGGATGCGCTCTGGGGCCAACGTCCTGACTTTC. This chain links TRBV29-1 with TRBJ2-6; the D is unclear. The CDR3 runs to 14 residues. Trimming left V 7 bases short and J 0 bases short, with 10 bases between. CDR1 is SQVTM and CDR2 is ANQGSEA in the germline V gene.

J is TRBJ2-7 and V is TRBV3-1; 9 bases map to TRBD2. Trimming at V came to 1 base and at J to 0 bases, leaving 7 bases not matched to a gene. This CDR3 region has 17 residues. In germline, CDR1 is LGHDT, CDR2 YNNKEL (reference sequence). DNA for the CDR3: TGTGCCAGCAGCCAAGGACCCTCTAGCGGGGACTCCTACGAGCAGTACTTC. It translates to CASSQGPSSGDSYEQYF.

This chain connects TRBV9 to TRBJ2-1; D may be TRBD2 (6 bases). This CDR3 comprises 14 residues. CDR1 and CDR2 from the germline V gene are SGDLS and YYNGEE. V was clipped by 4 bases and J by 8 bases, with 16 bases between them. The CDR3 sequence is CASSPGLSLDEQFF. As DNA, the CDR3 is TGTGCCAGCAGCCCGGGACTTTCTCTCGATGAGCAGTTCTTC.

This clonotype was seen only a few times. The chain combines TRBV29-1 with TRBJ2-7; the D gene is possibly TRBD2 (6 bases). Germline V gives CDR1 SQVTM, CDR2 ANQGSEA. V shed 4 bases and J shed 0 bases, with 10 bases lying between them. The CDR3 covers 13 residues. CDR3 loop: CSVAWGVSYEQYF. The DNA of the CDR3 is TGCAGCGTTGCTTGGGGGGTCTCCTACGAGCAGTACTTC.

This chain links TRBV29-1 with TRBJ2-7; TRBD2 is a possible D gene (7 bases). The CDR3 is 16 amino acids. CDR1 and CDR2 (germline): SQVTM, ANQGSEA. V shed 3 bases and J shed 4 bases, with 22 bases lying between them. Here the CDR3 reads CSVEGGTGTREYEQYF. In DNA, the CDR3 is TGCAGCGTTGAGGGAGGGACTGGGACAAGGGAGTACGAGCAGTACTTC.

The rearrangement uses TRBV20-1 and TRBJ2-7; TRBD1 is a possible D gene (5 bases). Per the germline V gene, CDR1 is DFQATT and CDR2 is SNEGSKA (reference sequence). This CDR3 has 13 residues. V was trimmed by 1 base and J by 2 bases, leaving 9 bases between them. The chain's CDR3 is CSARVPGTYEQYF. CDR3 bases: TGCAGTGCTAGAGTTCCAGGGACCTACGAGCAGTACTTC.

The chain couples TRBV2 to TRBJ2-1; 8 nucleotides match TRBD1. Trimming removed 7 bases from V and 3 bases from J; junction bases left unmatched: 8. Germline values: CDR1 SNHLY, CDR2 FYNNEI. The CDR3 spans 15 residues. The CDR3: CASTFSTGDYNEQFF. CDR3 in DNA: TGTGCCAGCACCTTTTCGACAGGGGACTACAATGAGCAGTTCTTC.

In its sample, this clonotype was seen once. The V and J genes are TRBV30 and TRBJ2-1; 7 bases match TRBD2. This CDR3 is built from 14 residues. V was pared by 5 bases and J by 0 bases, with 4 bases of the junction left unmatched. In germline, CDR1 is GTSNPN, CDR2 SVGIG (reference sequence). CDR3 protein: CAWVAGVSYNEQFF. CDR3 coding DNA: TGTGCCTGGGTAGCGGGCGTCTCCTACAATGAGCAGTTCTTC. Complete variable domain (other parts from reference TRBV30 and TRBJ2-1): SQTIHQWPATLVQPVGSPLSLECTVEGTSNPNLYWYRQAAGRGLQLLFYSVGIGQISSEVPQNLSASRPQDRQFILSSKKLLLSDSGFYLCAWVAGVSYNEQFFGPGTRLTVL.

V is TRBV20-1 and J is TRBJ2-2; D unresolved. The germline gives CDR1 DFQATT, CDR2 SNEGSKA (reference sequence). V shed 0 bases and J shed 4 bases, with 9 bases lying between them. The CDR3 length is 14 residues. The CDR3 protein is CSARDGIRTGELFF. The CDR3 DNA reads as TGCAGTGCTAGAGATGGAATCCGCACCGGGGAGCTGTTTTTT.

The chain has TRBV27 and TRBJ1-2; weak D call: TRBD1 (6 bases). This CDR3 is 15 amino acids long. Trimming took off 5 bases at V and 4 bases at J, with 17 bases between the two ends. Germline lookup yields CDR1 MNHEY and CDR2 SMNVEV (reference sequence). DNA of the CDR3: TGTGCCAGCAGTCAATCCAACGGGGGCCGCTATGGCTACACCTTC. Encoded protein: CASSQSNGGRYGYTF.

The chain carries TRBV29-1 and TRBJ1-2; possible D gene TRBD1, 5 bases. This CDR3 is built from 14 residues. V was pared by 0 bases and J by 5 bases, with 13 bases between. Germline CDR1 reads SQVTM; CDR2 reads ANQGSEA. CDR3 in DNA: TGCAGCGTTGAAGATCGAGAGACAGCGTATGGCTACACCTTC. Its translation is CSVEDRETAYGYTF.

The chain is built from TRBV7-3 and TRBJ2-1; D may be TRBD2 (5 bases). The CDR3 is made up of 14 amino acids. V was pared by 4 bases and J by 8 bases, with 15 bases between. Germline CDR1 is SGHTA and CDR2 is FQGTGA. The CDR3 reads CASSSLEGRDEQFF. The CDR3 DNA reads TGTGCCAGCAGCTCCCTCGAGGGCCGCGATGAGCAGTTCTTC.

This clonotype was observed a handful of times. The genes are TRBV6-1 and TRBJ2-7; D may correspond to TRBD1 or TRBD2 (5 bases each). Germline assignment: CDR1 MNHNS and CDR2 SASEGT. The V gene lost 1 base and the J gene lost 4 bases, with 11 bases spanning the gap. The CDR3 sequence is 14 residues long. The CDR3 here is CASSEGRGEYEQYV. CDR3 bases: TGTGCCAGCAGTGAAGGGCGAGGGGAGTACGAGCAGTACGTC.

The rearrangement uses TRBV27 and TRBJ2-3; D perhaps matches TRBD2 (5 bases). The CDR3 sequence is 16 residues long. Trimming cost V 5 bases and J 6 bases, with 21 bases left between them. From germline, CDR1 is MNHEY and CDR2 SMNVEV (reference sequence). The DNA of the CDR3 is TGTGCCAGCAGTCCCGGGGTCGGCATCTCGGTGGATACGCAGTATTTT. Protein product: CASSPGVGISVDTQYF.

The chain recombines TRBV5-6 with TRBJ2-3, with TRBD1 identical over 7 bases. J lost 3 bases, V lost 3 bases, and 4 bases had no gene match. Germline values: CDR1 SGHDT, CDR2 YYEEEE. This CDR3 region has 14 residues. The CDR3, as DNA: TGTGCCAGCAGCTCTAACAGGGGAACAGATACGCAGTATTTT. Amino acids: CASSSNRGTDTQYF.